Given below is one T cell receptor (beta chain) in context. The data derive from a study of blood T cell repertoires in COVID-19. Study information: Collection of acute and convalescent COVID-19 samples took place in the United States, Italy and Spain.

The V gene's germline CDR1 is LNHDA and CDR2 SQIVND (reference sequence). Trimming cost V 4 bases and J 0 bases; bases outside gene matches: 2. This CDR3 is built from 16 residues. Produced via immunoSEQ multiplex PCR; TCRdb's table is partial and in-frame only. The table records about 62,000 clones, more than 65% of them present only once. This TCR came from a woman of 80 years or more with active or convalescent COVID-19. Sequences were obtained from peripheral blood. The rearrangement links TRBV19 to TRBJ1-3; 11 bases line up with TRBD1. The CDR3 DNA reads TGTGCCAGTAGTACGGGACAGGGGGTCTCTGGAAACACCATATATTTT. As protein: CASSTGQGVSGNTIYF.